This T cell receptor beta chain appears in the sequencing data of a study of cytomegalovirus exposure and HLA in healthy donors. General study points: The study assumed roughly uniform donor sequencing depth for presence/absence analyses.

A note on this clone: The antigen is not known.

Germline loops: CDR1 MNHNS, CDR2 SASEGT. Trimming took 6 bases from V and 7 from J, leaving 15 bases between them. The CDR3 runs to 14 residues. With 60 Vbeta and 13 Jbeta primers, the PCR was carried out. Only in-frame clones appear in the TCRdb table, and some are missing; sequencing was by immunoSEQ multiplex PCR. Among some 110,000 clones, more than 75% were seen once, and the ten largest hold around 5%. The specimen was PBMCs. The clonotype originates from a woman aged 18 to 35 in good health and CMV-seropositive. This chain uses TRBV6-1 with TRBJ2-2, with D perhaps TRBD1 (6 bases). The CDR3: CASSLRGESGELFF. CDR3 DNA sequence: TGTGCCAGCAGCCTCAGGGGCGAGAGCGGGGAGCTGTTTTTT.